The following is a T cell receptor beta chain sequence with its context. The data originate from a study of blood T cell repertoires in COVID-19. Study details: There were acute and convalescent COVID-19 samples, and they came from the United States, Italy and Spain. Nucleic acid was either cDNA or gDNA, and it came from T cells, B-cell-depleted T cells, or PBMCs.

Method: immunoSEQ multiplex PCR; TCRdb's copy keeps in-frame clones and lacks some. The sample carries just under 80,000 clones, roughly 80% recorded once. This CDR3 contains 15 residues. The trim removed 10 bases at V and 5 bases at J, leaving 13 bases unmatched. The V gene's germline CDR1 is SNHLY and CDR2 FYNNEI. V gene TRBV2 combines with J gene TRBJ1-4; 7 nucleotides agree with TRBD1. The sequencing sample was made of peripheral blood. The clonotype originates from a human donor in a cohort sampled during active COVID-19. The CDR3 here is CATRGQLAENEKLFF. Here the CDR3 DNA reads TGTGCCACCAGGGGACAGCTAGCTGAGAATGAAAAACTGTTTTTT.